What follows describes a single T cell receptor beta chain. The antigen remains unidentified. The read gets to within 3 residues of the CDR3 end, and the germline J gene fills in the rest. The source of the sample is a study of T cells in women clearing cervical HPV infection. Findings and limits, study-wide: Richness plus V gene abundances separated cases from controls with AUC roughly 0.83. CIN3+ cases had significantly higher TCR richness than controls; evenness did not differ.

Assay: immunoSEQ multiplex PCR; the TCRdb copy retains only in-frame clones and omits some. The sample holds roughly 19,000 clones. Trimming at V came to 5 bases and at J to 0 bases, leaving 4 bases not matched to a gene. The length of the CDR3 is 14 residues. The germline gives CDR1 DFQATT, CDR2 SNEGSKA (reference sequence). This chain joins TRBV20-1 and TRBJ1-3; 7 nucleotides align to TRBD1. Specimen: blood buffy coat. The sequence derives from a woman aged 18 to 75 with a cervical HPV16 infection that either progressed to CIN3+ or cleared (not recorded which). Partial CDR3 DNA: TGCAGTGCTCTGGGACAGACCTCTGGAAACACC. Translation gives CSALGQTSGNT. The CDR3 as a whole reads CSALGQTSGNTIYF.